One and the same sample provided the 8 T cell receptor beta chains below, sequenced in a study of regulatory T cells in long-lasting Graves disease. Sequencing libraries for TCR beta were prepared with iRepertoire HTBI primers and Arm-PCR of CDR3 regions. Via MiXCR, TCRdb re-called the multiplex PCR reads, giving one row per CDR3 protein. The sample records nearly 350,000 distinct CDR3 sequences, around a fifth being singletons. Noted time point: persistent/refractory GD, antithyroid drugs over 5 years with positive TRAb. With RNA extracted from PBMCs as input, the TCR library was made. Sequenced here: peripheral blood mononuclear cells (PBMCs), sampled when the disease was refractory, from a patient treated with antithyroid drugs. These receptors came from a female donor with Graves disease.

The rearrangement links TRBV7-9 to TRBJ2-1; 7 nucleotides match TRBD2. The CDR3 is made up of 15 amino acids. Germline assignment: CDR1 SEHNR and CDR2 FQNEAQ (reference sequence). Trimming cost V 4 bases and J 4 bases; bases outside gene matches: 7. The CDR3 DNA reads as TGTGCCAGCAGCTCCGGGACTACCATATACAATGAGCAGTTCTTC. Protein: CASSSGTTIYNEQFF.

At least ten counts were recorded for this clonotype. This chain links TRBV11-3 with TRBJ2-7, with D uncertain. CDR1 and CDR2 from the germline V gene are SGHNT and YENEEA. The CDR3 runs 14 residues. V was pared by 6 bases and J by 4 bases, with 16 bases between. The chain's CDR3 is CASSGFPTIYEQYF. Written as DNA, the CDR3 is TGTGCCAGCAGTGGATTCCCTACCATATACGAGCAGTACTTC.

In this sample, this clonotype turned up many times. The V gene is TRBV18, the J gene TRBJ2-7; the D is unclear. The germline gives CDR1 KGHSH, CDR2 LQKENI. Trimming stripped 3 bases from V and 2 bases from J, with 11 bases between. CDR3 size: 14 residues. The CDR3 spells CASSPPQNPYEQYF. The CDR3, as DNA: TGTGCCAGCTCACCCCCACAGAACCCCTACGAGCAGTACTTC.

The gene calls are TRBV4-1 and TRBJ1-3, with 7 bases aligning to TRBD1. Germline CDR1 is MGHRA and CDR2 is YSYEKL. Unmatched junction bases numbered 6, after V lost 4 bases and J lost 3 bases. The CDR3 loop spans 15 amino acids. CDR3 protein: CASSLAGQFGNTIYF. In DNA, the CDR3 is TGCGCCAGCAGCCTAGCGGGACAGTTTGGAAACACCATATATTTT.

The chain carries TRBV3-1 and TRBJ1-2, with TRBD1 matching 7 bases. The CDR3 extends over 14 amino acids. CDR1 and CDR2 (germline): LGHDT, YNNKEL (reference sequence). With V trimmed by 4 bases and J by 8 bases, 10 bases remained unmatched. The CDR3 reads CASSRTGQAGGYTF. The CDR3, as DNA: TGTGCCAGCAGCCGGACCGGACAGGCCGGCGGCTACACCTTC.

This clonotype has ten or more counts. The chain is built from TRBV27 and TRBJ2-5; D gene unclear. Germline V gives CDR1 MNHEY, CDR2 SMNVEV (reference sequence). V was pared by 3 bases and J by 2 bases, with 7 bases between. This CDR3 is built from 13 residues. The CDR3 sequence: CASSFRPQETQYF. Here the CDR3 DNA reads TGTGCCAGCAGTTTTCGACCGCAAGAGACCCAGTACTTC.

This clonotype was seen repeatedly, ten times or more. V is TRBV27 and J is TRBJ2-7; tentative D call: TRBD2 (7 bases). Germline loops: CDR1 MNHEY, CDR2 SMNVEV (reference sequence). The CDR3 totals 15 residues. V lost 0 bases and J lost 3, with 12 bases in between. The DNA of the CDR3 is TGTGCCAGCAGTTTATCTGGGGGGGCATTCTACGAGCAGTACTTC. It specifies CASSLSGGAFYEQYF.

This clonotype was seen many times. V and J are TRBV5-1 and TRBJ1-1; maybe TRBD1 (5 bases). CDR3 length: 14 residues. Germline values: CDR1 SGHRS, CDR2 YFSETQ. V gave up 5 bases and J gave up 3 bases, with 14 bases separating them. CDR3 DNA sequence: TGCGCCAGCAGTTTCAGCGGGGGGGACACTGAAGCTTTCTTT. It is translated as CASSFSGGDTEAFF.